This TCR beta chain originates from a study of vaccination and CD4 T cells after COVID-19. Study background: With a range of 35 to 161, the median interval from diagnosis to drawing post-COVID samples was 90 to 120 days. The peptides that stimulated the cells were overlapping spike peptides from SARS-CoV-2, HCoV-NL63, HCoV-OC43 and HCoV-229E. Points from the study as a whole: Researchers report that a median roughly 90% of reactive clones in convalescent patients surfaced only post-vaccination.

Germline CDR1 MDHEN, CDR2 SYDVKM. The CDR3 covers 18 residues. Trimming cost V 6 bases and J 0 bases; bases outside gene matches: 12. The Oncomine TCR Beta short-read assay sequenced DNA from cultured CD4+ T cells. TCRdb independently ran MiXCR on the PCR reads; one entry per CDR3 protein. The data hold about 25,000 distinct CDR3 sequences, with about 29% observed a single time. Described time point: late sampling 161 to 241 days after vaccination in a few convalescent patients. Documented treatment: roughly 10-day PBMC culture with coronavirus spike peptide pools or control peptides (ViraFEST assay). Cultures used 2.1 million or so PBMCs per well, 7.5 to 10 IU/ml IL-2 and 8 to 10 ug/ml peptides. Comment on this clonotype: Its target is not known.

The V gene is TRBV28, the J gene TRBJ1-5; TRBD1 matches 9 bases. This TCR was sampled from a human donor who had recovered from COVID-19. The source was CD4+ T cells from blood, cultured in vitro, collected about 7 months after SARS-CoV-2 vaccination. CDR3 sequence (DNA): TGTGCCAGCAGCCCTTTGGACATACAGGGGGCTAGCAATCAGCCCCAGCATTTT. It is translated as CASSPLDIQGASNQPQHF. The entire variable domain, with the rest obtained from reference TRBV28 and TRBJ1-5, is as follows: DVKVTQSSRYLVKRTGEKVFLECVQDMDHENMFWYRQDPGLGLRLIYFSYDVKMKEKGDIPEGYSVSREKKERFSLILESASTNQTSMYLCASSPLDIQGASNQPQHFGDGTRLSIL.